This TCR beta chain was sequenced during a study of CXCR3-negative and CXCR3-positive naive CD8 T cells. Phenotypically, naive CD8+ T cells corresponded to CD45RO-CCR7+CD27+CD95-. With UMI labels, 5' RACE was used to prepare the TRB cDNA libraries. TCRdb re-called the 5' RACE reads and catalogs CDR3 proteins one per entry, DNA excluded. The listing contains 150,000 to 180,000 distinct CDR3 sequences. The study's findings and limits: Comparison of naive cells showed more hydrophobic TRB CDR3s in CXCR3-positive than in CXCR3-negative naive cells. The study found that naive CXCR3-negative and CXCR3-positive cells shared TRBV-TRBJ usage, while memory cells differed. Fresh PBMCs served for most assays, and CXCR3 expression fell partially after cryopreservation.

Per the germline V gene, CDR1 is SGHRS and CDR2 is YFSETQ. The CDR3 has 13 residues. Remarks on this clonotype: The antigen is unknown.

The sample was naive CXCR3+ CD8+ T cells from blood. The subset here: CD45RO-CCR7+CD27+CD95- naive CD8+ T cells expressing CXCR3 (TNR3+). The chain recombines TRBV5-1 with TRBJ1-1; TCRdb lists TRBD1, though no DNA is available to test this call. The source is a human donor in good health. Some clones in this sample may be carry-over from other donors' samples. The CDR3 spells CASSSWTGRGAFF.